The clone carrying this T cell receptor (beta chain) was recorded at least ten times. The data derive from a study of T cells in Graves' hyperthyroidism and ophthalmopathy. Trimming took 7 bases from V and 3 from J, leaving 16 bases between them. Germline V lookup: CDR1 MGHRA, CDR2 YSYEKL. The CDR3 is 15 amino acids. RNA transcripts gave rise to amplified TCR beta CDR3 regions. RT-PCR in the first round (using the HTBI primer set) targeted the TCR CDR3. Each CDR3 protein is one row after TCRdb ran MiXCR on the multiplex PCR reads. The table has a few hundred thousand distinct CDR3 sequences, under 60% seen once.

This TCR derives from an adult woman with Graves' disease, either hyperthyroidism or ophthalmopathy (not recorded which). The specimen was peripheral blood or thyroid tissue (not recorded which). The chain employs TRBV4-1 and TRBJ1-3; unclear D gene. CDR3 amino acids: CASTPNSLSGNTIYF. In DNA form, the CDR3 reads TGCGCCAGCACCCCCAACAGTCTGAGTGGAAACACCATATATTTT.